These 2 T cell receptor beta chains were all obtained from the same sample, sequenced in a study of human T cells and chemical hapten exposure (dated by TCRdb to the early 2020s). According to the study, the label for this sample's time point signals: patch test 1, 2 weeks after DPC sensitization. In the paper's terms, the treatment or condition label means: therapeutic diphenylcyclopropenone sensitization with weekly scalp DPC. Libraries were prepared through RACE. The data were produced on a NextSeq 500. In-frame beta chains were kept once TCRdb had trimmed the public reads at Q25 with fastp and called clones with MiXCR. One record per CDR3 amino acid sequence lists the most common genes and DNA. The sample table records about 360,000 distinct CDR3 sequences; under 9% of these occur just once. The biggest ten clones account for 7.5% to 8.5% of the sample. The sequencing used whole blood, collected in connection with sensitization to the hapten diphenylcyclopropenone (DPC). Receptors were obtained from a woman between 18 and 29 years old with alopecia areata. Some clones in this sample may be carry-over from other donors' samples.

This clonotype was counted ten times or more. This sequence joins TRBV5-1 and TRBJ1-5, with 7 bases aligning to TRBD1. Germline V gives CDR1 SGHRS, CDR2 YFSETQ. The CDR3 runs 13 residues. Trimming cost V 4 bases and J 5 bases; bases outside gene matches: 3. CDR3 DNA sequence: TGCGCCAGCAGCGAGGGGGCAGATCAGCCCCAGCATTTT. This translates into CASSEGADQPQHF. Based on the CDR3 plus reference TRBV5-1 and TRBJ1-5, the full variable domain is KAGVTQTPRYLIKTRGQQVTLSCSPISGHRSVSWYQQTPGQGLQFLFEYFSETQRNKGNFPGRFSGRQFSNSRSEMNVSTLELGDSALYLCASSEGADQPQHFGDGTRLSIL.

On this clonotype: Likely a read error: the CDR3 ends without its conserved phenylalanine or tryptophan. The CDR3 loop is CASSSQDSLAKNIQYL. The CDR3 bases are TGTGCCAGCAGCTCACAGGACAGCCTAGCCAAAAACATTCAGTACCTC. This chain uses TRBV13 with TRBJ2-4; a weak D match, TRBD1 (6 bases). Looked up from germline, CDR1 is PRHDT and CDR2 is FYEKMQ (reference sequence). Between the trimmed V and J ends, which lost 4 bases and 0 bases, there was a span of 13 bases. The CDR3 covers 16 residues.